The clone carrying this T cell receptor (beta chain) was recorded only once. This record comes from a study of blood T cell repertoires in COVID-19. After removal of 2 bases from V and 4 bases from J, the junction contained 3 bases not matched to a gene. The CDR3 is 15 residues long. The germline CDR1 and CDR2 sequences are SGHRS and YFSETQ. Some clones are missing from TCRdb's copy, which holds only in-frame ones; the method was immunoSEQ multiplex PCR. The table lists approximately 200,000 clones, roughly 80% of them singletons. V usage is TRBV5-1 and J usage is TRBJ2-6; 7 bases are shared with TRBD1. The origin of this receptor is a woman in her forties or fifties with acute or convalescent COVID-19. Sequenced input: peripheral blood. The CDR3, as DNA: TGCGCCAGCAGCTTAACAGGGGTAGGGGCCAACGTCCTGACTTTC. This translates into CASSLTGVGANVLTF.